These 25 T cell receptor beta chains share one sample of origin, sequenced in a study of cytotoxic CD8 clonotypes in ibrutinib-treated CLL. Assay used: immunoSEQ multiplex PCR; TCRdb lists only in-frame clones, some missing. The sample lists roughly 250,000 clones, 60% to 75% seen once, with approximately 15% in the top ten. The sequences come from PBMCs, collected after 24 months of ibrutinib treatment. Source of these receptors: a human donor with chronic lymphocytic leukemia.

This CDR3 is CASSQPGLAEAYEQYF. CDR3 sequence (DNA): TGTGCCAGCAGCCAACCGGGACTAGCGGAGGCCTACGAGCAGTACTTC. V usage is TRBV4-2 and J usage is TRBJ2-7; 11 bases agree with TRBD2. V shed 2 bases, J shed 2 bases, and the junction held 5 bases outside the gene matches. Germline V gene lookup returns CDR1 LGHNA and CDR2 YNFKEQ. The CDR3 extends over 16 amino acids.

This clone was observed a single time. As DNA, the CDR3 is TGTGCCAGCAGCTTGGGGACAGGGGGCACTCCAGTGGCAGCTTTCTTT. It encodes CASSLGTGGTPVAAFF. The chain combines TRBV7-2 with TRBJ1-1, with 12 bases that match TRBD1. This CDR3 has 16 amino acids. Germline values: CDR1 SGHTA, CDR2 FQGNSA. The V gene end was trimmed by 3 bases and the J gene end by 10 bases; junction bases not matched to a gene: 12.

The V and J genes are TRBV27 and TRBJ1-2; 8 nucleotides match TRBD1. This CDR3 contains 15 residues. The junction had 6 bases not matched to a gene; V was cut back by 4 bases and J by 2 bases. Germline lookup yields CDR1 MNHEY and CDR2 SMNVEV (reference sequence). The CDR3 region is CASSYLGQGNYGYTF. The CDR3 DNA follows: TGTGCCAGCAGTTACCTCGGACAGGGAAACTATGGCTACACCTTC.

This chain connects TRBV9 to TRBJ1-4; TRBD1 might be the D (5 bases). This CDR3 has 16 amino acids. Germline V gives CDR1 SGDLS, CDR2 YYNGEE. Trimming shortened V by 4 bases and J by 8 bases, and 21 bases separated the two germline ends. The CDR3 coding sequence is TGTGCCAGCAGCTTCCGGGGCCGCGGGTCGGGGGAAAAACTGTTTTTT. Protein: CASSFRGRGSGEKLFF.

The chain combines TRBV6-1 with TRBJ2-7, with 7 nucleotides matching TRBD2. The CDR3 runs to 15 residues. The V gene's germline CDR1 is MNHNS and CDR2 SASEGT. This CDR3 is CAHRLRAGELSEQYF. CDR3 coding DNA: TGTGCGCACCGCCTCCGGGCGGGAGAGTTGAGCGAGCAGTACTTC.

The chain has TRBV6-5 and TRBJ2-1; no reliable D call. Per the germline V gene, CDR1 is MNHEY and CDR2 is SVGAGI. The CDR3 sequence is 15 residues long. The V end was cut by 4 bases, the J end by 8 bases, with 18 bases between. The CDR3 protein is CASSFSPIHSHEQFF. For the CDR3, the DNA is TGTGCCAGCAGTTTTAGCCCGATTCATTCTCATGAGCAGTTCTTC.

The chain couples TRBV4-2 to TRBJ2-7, with 11 bases aligning to TRBD2. Germline values: CDR1 LGHNA, CDR2 YNFKEQ. Unmatched junction bases numbered 14, after V lost 2 bases and J lost 5 bases. The length of the CDR3 is 18 residues. CDR3 DNA: TGTGCCAGCAGCCAAACTCGGGGCACTAGCGGGAGTATCCACGAGCAGTACTTC. Translating it yields CASSQTRGTSGSIHEQYF.

A few counts support this clone. The CDR3 DNA reads TGTGCCTGGAGTGGTAGCCGGGTTCGGCAGCAGCCCCAGCATTTT. Its protein product is CAWSGSRVRQQPQHF. The chain combines TRBV30 with TRBJ1-5; no definite D call. Germline CDR1 reads GTSNPN; CDR2 reads SVGIG (reference sequence). The CDR3 totals 15 residues. Trimming took 1 base from V and 7 from J, leaving 17 bases between them.

The chain links TRBV6-1 to TRBJ1-2; the match to TRBD1 covers 8 bases. CDR1 and CDR2 from the germline V gene are MNHNS and SASEGT. With V trimmed by 11 bases and J by 6 bases, 11 bases remained unmatched. This CDR3 region has 13 residues. CDR3 bases: TGTGCCCTATTTGGGGGACAGGTGGATGGCTACACCTTC. Translation: CALFGGQVDGYTF.

This clone showed up just once. The chain carries TRBV18 and TRBJ2-7, with D unresolved. The CDR3 covers 14 residues. V lost 0 bases, J lost 3 bases, and 9 bases lay in between. The germline V gene has CDR1 KGHSH and CDR2 LQKENI. The CDR3 reads CASSPPSSFYEQYF. Here the CDR3 DNA reads TGTGCCAGCTCACCACCCTCGTCCTTCTACGAGCAGTACTTC.

In its sample, this clone was seen a few times. This chain connects TRBV18 to TRBJ2-3; D not resolved. Between the trimmed V and J ends, which lost 4 bases and 10 bases, there was a span of 9 bases. The germline V gene has CDR1 KGHSH and CDR2 LQKENI. The CDR3 contains 11 residues. Here the CDR3 reads CASSLEVAQYF. The DNA for the CDR3 is TGTGCCAGCTCACTGGAAGTAGCGCAGTATTTT.

This chain uses TRBV11-1 with TRBJ2-2; D is unclear. The V end was cut by 1 base, the J end by 4 bases, with 7 bases between. The CDR3 is 14 residues long. Germline V CDR1 and CDR2: SGHAT, FQDESV (reference sequence). The CDR3 spells CASSLDHFTGELFF. The CDR3 region has the DNA TGTGCCAGCAGCTTAGACCATTTCACCGGGGAGCTGTTTTTT.

This chain links TRBV27 with TRBJ1-1; TRBD1 matches at 8 bases. CDR1 is MNHEY, CDR2 SMNVEV, per germline (reference sequence). The J segment lost 1 base and the V segment lost 5 bases, leaving 6 bases of the junction unmatched. CDR3 length: 15 residues. CDR3 nucleotide sequence: TGTGCCAGCAGTCCGCGGACAGGGACGAACACTGAAGCTTTCTTT. Encoded protein: CASSPRTGTNTEAFF.

There are a few counts of this clone. The chain combines TRBV28 with TRBJ2-3; a possible D gene is TRBD1 (5 bases). This CDR3 has 16 amino acids. Germline CDR1 is MDHEN and CDR2 is SYDVKM. V lost 5 bases, J lost 2 bases, and 17 bases lay in between. The CDR3 loop reads CASSGMGLHITDTQYF. CDR3 sequence (DNA): TGTGCCAGCAGTGGGATGGGGCTCCACATCACAGATACGCAGTATTTT.

This rearrangement joins TRBV6-1 to TRBJ1-2; D is uncertain. Germline-derived CDR1 and CDR2 are MNHNS and SASEGT. V gave up 3 bases and J gave up 7 bases, with 18 bases separating them. There are 15 residues in the CDR3. The CDR3 bases are TGTGCCAGCAGTGATGATCTGCACCCCGGCGGTGGCTACACCTTC. Protein sequence: CASSDDLHPGGGYTF.

This clone was counted between two and nine times. V usage is TRBV27 and J usage is TRBJ1-5; TRBD1 matches at 11 bases. This CDR3 contains 16 residues. Germline loops: CDR1 MNHEY, CDR2 SMNVEV (reference sequence). Germline trimming cut 5 bases from V and 8 bases from J; bases unmatched to any gene: 11. CDR3 in amino acids: CASSISGTGGFKPQHF. For the CDR3, the DNA is TGTGCCAGCAGTATCAGCGGGACAGGGGGTTTTAAGCCCCAGCATTTT.

This chain links TRBV15 with TRBJ2-6; D may be TRBD1 (5 bases). This CDR3 has 15 amino acids. The germline V gene has CDR1 LNHNV and CDR2 YYDKDF (reference sequence). Trimming cost V 3 bases and J 0 bases, with 6 bases left between them. CDR3 DNA: TGTGCCACCAGCAGGGACACCTCTGGGGCCAACGTCCTGACTTTC. It translates to CATSRDTSGANVLTF.

This rearrangement joins TRBV19 to TRBJ1-5; weak D call: TRBD1 (6 bases). Trimming took 6 bases from V and 0 from J, leaving 15 bases between them. Germline V gene sequence: CDR1 LNHDA, CDR2 SQIVND (reference sequence). The CDR3 totals 16 residues. CDR3 loop: CASREADSPSNQPQHF. Here the CDR3 DNA reads TGTGCCAGTAGGGAAGCGGACAGCCCTAGCAATCAGCCCCAGCATTTT.

This clone came up a few times. The gene calls are TRBV5-1 and TRBJ2-7; 10 positions match TRBD1. V lost 0 bases to trimming and J lost 3 bases; unmatched junction nucleotides: 12. CDR1 and CDR2 from the germline V gene are SGHRS and YFSETQ. The CDR3 runs 18 residues. The CDR3 nucleotides are TGCGCCAGCAGCTTGGTTTTCTCTGGGACAGGGGTCGTCTACGAGCAGTACTTC. Protein product: CASSLVFSGTGVVYEQYF.

CDR3 residues: CASSPGQTYGYTF. The CDR3 DNA reads as TGTGCCAGCAGCCCCGGACAGACCTATGGCTACACCTTC. V gene TRBV7-9 combines with J gene TRBJ1-2; a weak D match, TRBD1 (6 bases). Germline V gene sequence: CDR1 SEHNR, CDR2 FQNEAQ (reference sequence). Trimming left V 5 bases short and J 4 bases short, with 11 bases between. This CDR3 region has 13 residues. The full variable domain, rest sourced from reference TRBV7-9 and TRBJ1-2, is DTGVSQNPRHKITKRGQNVTFRCDPISEHNRLYWYRQTLGQGPEFLTYFQNEAQLEKSRLLSDRFSAERPKGSFSTLEIQRTEQGDSAMYLCASSPGQTYGYTFGSGTRLTVV.

The chain recombines TRBV6-6 with TRBJ1-5; D unresolved. CDR3 length: 13 residues. The V end lost 6 bases, the J end lost 7 bases, and 13 bases lay between the germline ends. The germline V gene encodes CDR1 MNHNY and CDR2 SVGAGI (reference sequence). The CDR3 sequence: CASSLGPLQPQHF. Here the CDR3 DNA reads TGTGCCAGCAGCCTCGGACCGCTGCAGCCCCAGCATTTT.

The gene calls are TRBV13 and TRBJ1-1; the D is unclear. This CDR3 contains 13 residues. Deletions cut 5 bases from V and 3 bases from J, with 10 bases between. Germline lookup yields CDR1 PRHDT and CDR2 FYEKMQ (reference sequence). CDR3: CASSPPPDTEAFF. The CDR3 coding sequence is TGTGCCAGCAGCCCCCCGCCGGACACTGAAGCTTTCTTT.

This clone was detected once. V and J are TRBV29-1 and TRBJ2-7; weak D call: TRBD2 (6 bases). CDR3 length: 13 amino acids. Germline CDR1 reads SQVTM; CDR2 reads ANQGSEA. V lost 6 bases and J lost 1, with 13 bases in between. The CDR3 loop is CSVFGGESYEQYF. CDR3 in DNA: TGCAGCGTCTTCGGGGGAGAATCCTACGAGCAGTACTTC.

The rearrangement links TRBV10-3 to TRBJ2-7, with a tentative D call TRBD1 (5 bases). Trimming stripped 3 bases from V and 5 bases from J, with 11 bases between. From germline, CDR1 is ENHRY and CDR2 SYGVKD. The CDR3 is 13 amino acids. In nucleotides, the CDR3 is TGTGCCATCAGTGATGGCAGGGTCCACGAGCAGTACTTC. Its protein product is CAISDGRVHEQYF.

This clone showed up just once. This chain uses TRBV27 with TRBJ2-7; no reliable D call. CDR3 size: 15 residues. Germline V gene data show CDR1 as MNHEY and CDR2 as SMNVEV (reference sequence). Trimming took 1 base from V and 2 from J, leaving 12 bases between them. CDR3: CASSLLRSLTYEQYF. CDR3 coding DNA: TGTGCCAGCAGTTTATTGCGCAGCCTAACCTACGAGCAGTACTTC.